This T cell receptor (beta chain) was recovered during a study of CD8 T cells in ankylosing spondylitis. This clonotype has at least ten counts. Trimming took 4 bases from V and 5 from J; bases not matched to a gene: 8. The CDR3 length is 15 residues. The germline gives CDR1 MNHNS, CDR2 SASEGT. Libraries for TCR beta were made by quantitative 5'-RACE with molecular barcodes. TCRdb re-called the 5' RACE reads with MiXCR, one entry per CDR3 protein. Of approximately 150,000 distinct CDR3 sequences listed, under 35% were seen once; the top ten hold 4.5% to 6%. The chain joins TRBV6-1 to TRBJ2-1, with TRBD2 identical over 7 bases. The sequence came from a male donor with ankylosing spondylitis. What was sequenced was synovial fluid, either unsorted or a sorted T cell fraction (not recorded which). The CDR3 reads CASSAQRGGNNEQFF. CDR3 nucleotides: TGTGCCAGCAGTGCCCAGCGGGGAGGGAACAATGAGCAGTTCTTC.